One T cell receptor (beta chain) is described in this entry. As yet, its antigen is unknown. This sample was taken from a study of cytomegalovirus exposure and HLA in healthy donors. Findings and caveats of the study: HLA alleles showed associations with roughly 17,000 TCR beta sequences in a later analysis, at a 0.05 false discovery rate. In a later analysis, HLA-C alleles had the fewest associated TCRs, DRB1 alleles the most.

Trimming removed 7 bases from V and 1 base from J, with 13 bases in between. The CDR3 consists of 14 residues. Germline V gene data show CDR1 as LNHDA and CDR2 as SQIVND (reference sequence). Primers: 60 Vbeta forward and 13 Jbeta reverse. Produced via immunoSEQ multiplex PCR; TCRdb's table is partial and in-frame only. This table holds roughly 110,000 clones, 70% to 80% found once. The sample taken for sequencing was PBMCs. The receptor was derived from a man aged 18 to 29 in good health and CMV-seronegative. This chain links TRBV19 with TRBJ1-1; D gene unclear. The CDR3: CASTKGGTNTEAFF. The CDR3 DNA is TGTGCCAGTACGAAGGGAGGAACGAACACTGAAGCTTTCTTT.